Below are 6 T cell receptor beta chains sequenced from a single sample in a study of CD8 T cells in ankylosing spondylitis. A single record per CDR3 protein comes from TCRdb applying MiXCR to the 5' RACE reads. The sample contains roughly 97,000 distinct CDR3 sequences, roughly 8.3% of which appear only once. Source material: blood, either unsorted or a sorted T cell fraction (not recorded which). The source of these receptors is a male donor with ankylosing spondylitis or in good health (not recorded which).

This clonotype was picked up many times. The chain combines TRBV7-2 with TRBJ1-2; tentatively, D is TRBD1 (5 bases). Trimming removed 6 bases from V and 7 bases from J, with 15 bases in between. CDR3 size: 13 residues. The germline gives CDR1 SGHTA, CDR2 FQGNSA. CDR3 protein: CASSSDPGGGYTF. Written as DNA, the CDR3 is TGTGCCAGCAGTTCAGACCCCGGGGGTGGCTACACCTTC.

Of note for this clonotype: This could be a read error, since a much larger clone is one nucleotide away. This chain joins TRBV7-9 and TRBJ2-2, with 7 nucleotides matching TRBD1. V shed 0 bases and J 9 bases; nucleotides not matched to a gene: 4. This CDR3 has 14 residues. Germline assignment: CDR1 SEHNR and CDR2 FQNEAQ (reference sequence). CDR3 DNA sequence: TGTGCCAGCAGCTTAGCTGGGACAGACAGGGAGCTGTTTTTT. Translating gives CASSLAGTDRELFF.

This clonotype was counted many times. The gene calls are TRBV7-8 and TRBJ2-7; D may be TRBD2 (6 bases). Germline values: CDR1 SGHVS, CDR2 FQNEAQ. Trimming took off 5 bases at V and 3 bases at J, with 14 bases between the two ends. The CDR3 has 14 amino acids. CDR3 DNA sequence: TGTGCCAGCAGCCCACAGCGGGCCGTCTACGAGCAGTACTTC. Its protein is CASSPQRAVYEQYF.

This clonotype was detected many times. This chain uses TRBV5-1 with TRBJ1-1, with 9 positions matching TRBD1. The CDR3 has 15 residues. With V trimmed by 1 base and J by 7 bases, 8 bases remained unmatched. Germline loops: CDR1 SGHRS, CDR2 YFSETQ. CDR3 protein: CASSLLGQGLGEAFF. CDR3 sequence (DNA): TGCGCCAGCAGCTTGTTGGGACAGGGATTGGGTGAAGCTTTCTTT.

There are a few counts of this clonotype. The rearrangement joins TRBV29-1 to TRBJ1-6; D is unclear. The V gene's germline CDR1 is SQVTM and CDR2 ANQGSEA. This CDR3 spans 13 amino acids. The V end was cut by 4 bases, the J end by 7 bases, with 11 bases between. The chain's CDR3 is CSVGMGGNSPLHF. CDR3 sequence (DNA): TGCAGCGTTGGGATGGGAGGAAATTCACCCCTCCACTTT. Based on the CDR3 plus reference TRBV29-1 and TRBJ1-6, the full variable domain is SAVISQKPSRDICQRGTSLTIQCQVDSQVTMMFWYRQQPGQSLTLIATANQGSEATYESGFVIDKFPISRPNLTFSTLTVSNMSPEDSSIYLCSVGMGGNSPLHFGNGTRLTVT.

Turning to this clonotype: This could be a read error, since a much larger clone is one nucleotide away. The chain joins TRBV11-2 to TRBJ1-1; D not resolved. Germline V CDR1 and CDR2: SGHAT, FQNNGV. V was clipped by 7 bases and J by 5 bases, with 11 bases between them. The CDR3 runs to 12 residues. CDR3 residues: CASNILMTEAFF. In DNA, the CDR3 is TGTGCCAGCAACATCTTGATGACTGAAGCTTTCTTT.